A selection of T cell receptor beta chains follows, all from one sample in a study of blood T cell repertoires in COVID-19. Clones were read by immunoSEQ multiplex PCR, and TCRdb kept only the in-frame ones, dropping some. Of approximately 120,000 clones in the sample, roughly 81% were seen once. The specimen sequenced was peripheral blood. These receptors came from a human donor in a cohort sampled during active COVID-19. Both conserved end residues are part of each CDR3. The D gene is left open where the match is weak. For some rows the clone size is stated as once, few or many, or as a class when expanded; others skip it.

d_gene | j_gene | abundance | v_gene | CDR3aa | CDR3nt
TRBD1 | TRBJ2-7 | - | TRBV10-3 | CAIRDRGQSYEQYF | TGTGCCATCAGGGACAGGGGGCAGAGCTACGAGCAGTACTTC
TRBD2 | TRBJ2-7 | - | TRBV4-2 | CASSHNEGAGGPREQYF | TGTGCCAGCAGCCATAACGAAGGAGCGGGAGGGCCGAGGGAGCAGTACTTC
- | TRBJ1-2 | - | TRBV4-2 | CASSQDRAGVNYGYTF | TGTGCCAGCAGCCAAGATAGGGCAGGGGTGAACTATGGCTACACCTTC
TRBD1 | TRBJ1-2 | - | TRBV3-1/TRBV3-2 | CASSQTDRAYGYTF | TGTGCCAGCAGCCAAACGGACAGGGCCTATGGCTACACCTTC
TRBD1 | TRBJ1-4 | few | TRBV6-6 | CASSWTGGKGEKLFF | TGTGCCAGCAGTTGGACAGGGGGCAAGGGTGAAAAACTGTTTTTT
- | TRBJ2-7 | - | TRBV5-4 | CASSLFGPPTGSYEQYF | TGTGCCAGCAGCTTGTTCGGCCCTCCTACAGGGTCCTACGAGCAGTACTTC
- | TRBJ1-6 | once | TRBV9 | CASSIGFGDSPLHF | TGTGCCAGCAGCATTGGATTCGGGGATTCACCCCTCCACTTT
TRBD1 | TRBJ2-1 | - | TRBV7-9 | CASSLGQGYNEQFF | TGTGCCAGCAGCTTGGGACAGGGCTACAATGAGCAGTTCTTC
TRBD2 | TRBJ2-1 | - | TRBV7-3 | CASSLSGDYNEQFF | TGTGCCAGCAGCCTTAGCGGGGACTACAATGAGCAGTTCTTC
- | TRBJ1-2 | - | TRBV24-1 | CATSGREKVYYGYTF | TGTGCCACCAGTGGCCGGGAGAAGGTATACTATGGCTACACCTTC
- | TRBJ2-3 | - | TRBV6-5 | CASSYASSDTQYF | TGTGCCAGCAGTTACGCTAGTTCAGATACGCAGTATTTT
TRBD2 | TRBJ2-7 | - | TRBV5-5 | CASSYRGLAGFSYEQYF | TGTGCCAGCAGCTATAGGGGACTAGCGGGATTCTCCTACGAGCAGTACTTC
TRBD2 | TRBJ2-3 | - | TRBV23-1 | CASSQIGTSGGAVESDTQYF | TGCGCCAGCAGTCAAATCGGGACTAGCGGGGGGGCCGTAGAGTCAGATACGCAGTATTTT
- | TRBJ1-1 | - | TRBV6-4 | CASSRGGTSTEAFF | TGTGCCAGCAGTCGGGGGGGCACAAGCACTGAAGCTTTCTTT
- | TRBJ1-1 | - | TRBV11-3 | CASSSFNGSPEAFF | TGTGCCAGCAGCTCCTTCAACGGGAGCCCTGAAGCTTTCTTT
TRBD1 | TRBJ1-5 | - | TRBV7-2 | CASSFVGQGAGSNQPQHF | TGTGCCAGCAGCTTCGTTGGACAGGGGGCAGGGAGCAATCAGCCCCAGCATTTT
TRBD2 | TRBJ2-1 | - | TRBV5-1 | CASSLSPGLAGDSNEQFF | TGCGCCAGCAGCTTGAGTCCGGGACTAGCGGGGGATTCCAATGAGCAGTTCTTC
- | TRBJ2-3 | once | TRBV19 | CASSFGLSPNTDTQYF | TGTGCCAGTAGTTTCGGACTCTCACCGAACACAGATACGCAGTATTTT
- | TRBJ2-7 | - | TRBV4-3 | CASSQDYTTEQYF | TGCGCCAGCAGCCAAGATTATACTACGGAGCAGTACTTC
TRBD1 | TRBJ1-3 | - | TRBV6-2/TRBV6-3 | CASSPGGSGNTIYF | TGTGCCAGCAGTCCAGGGGGATCTGGAAACACCATATATTTT
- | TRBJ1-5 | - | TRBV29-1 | CSVATGSSNQPQHF | TGCAGCGTCGCAACAGGGAGCTCCAATCAGCCCCAGCATTTT
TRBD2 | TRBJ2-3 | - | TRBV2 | CASSTTWTSGLPSTDTQYF | TGTGCCAGCAGCACAACTTGGACTAGCGGGCTTCCATCCACAGATACGCAGTATTTT
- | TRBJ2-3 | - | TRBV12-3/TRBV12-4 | CASSLQTSDTQYF | TGTGCCAGCAGTTTACAAACTTCAGATACGCAGTATTTT
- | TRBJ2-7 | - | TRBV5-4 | CASSFGGVLEQYF | TGTGCCAGCAGCTTTGGGGGCGTTCTCGAGCAGTACTTC
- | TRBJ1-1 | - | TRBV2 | CASSTIGVSEAFF | TGTGCCAGCAGTACGATAGGGGTATCTGAAGCTTTCTTT
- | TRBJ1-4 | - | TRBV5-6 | CASSPYDRTGKLFF | TGTGCCAGCAGCCCATATGACCGAACGGGAAAACTGTTTTTT
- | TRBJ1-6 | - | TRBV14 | CASSPRGGVDNSPLHF | TGTGCCAGCAGCCCACGGGGGGGGGTCGACAATTCACCCCTCCACTTT
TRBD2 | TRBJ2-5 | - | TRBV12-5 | CASGLSGRQETQYF | TGTGCTAGTGGTTTAAGCGGGAGGCAAGAGACCCAGTACTTC
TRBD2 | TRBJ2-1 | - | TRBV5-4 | CASSLVGLASNEQFF | TGTGCCAGCAGCTTGGTTGGACTAGCGTCCAATGAGCAGTTCTTC
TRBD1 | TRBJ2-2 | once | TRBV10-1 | CANDRVPTGELFF | TGCGCCAACGACAGGGTCCCCACCGGGGAGCTGTTTTTT
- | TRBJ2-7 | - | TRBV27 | CASRTGYEQYF | TGTGCCAGCAGAACAGGGTACGAGCAGTACTTC
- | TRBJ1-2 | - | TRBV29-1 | CSVESVYGYTF | TGCAGCGTTGAGTCGGTCTATGGCTACACCTTC
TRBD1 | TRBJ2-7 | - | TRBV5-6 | CASSHAPGRGWHEQYF | TGTGCCAGCAGCCATGCCCCCGGCAGGGGGTGGCACGAGCAGTACTTC
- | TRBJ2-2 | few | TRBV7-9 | CASKVGWNTGELFF | TGTGCCAGCAAGGTGGGCTGGAACACCGGGGAGCTGTTTTTT
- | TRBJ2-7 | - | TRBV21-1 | CASSNFVAGVYEQYF | TGTGCCAGCAGCAACTTCGTAGCGGGAGTATACGAGCAGTACTTC
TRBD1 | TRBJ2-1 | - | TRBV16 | CASSLGTGPHNEQFF | TGTGCCAGCAGCCTTGGGACAGGGCCTCACAATGAGCAGTTCTTC
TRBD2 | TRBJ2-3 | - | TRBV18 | CASSYSGSVADTQYF | TGTGCCAGCTCTTATAGCGGGAGTGTTGCAGATACGCAGTATTTT
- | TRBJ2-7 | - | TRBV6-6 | CASSRLGDEQYF | TGTGCCAGCAGTCGTCTAGGAGACGAGCAGTACTTC